What follows is one TCR beta chain and its context. Antigen: not known. In this CDR3 the conserved last residue, phenylalanine or tryptophan, is missing, so a read error is likely. It is unclear where the CDR3 begins or ends on the DNA, so no DNA is shown, and the CDR3 is as TCRdb lists it. Profiling that covered TCR beta VDJ and CDR3 relied on genomic DNA as its template. TCRdb re-analysed the reads in MiXCR, keeping a single row per CDR3 protein. The sample lists 150,000 to 200,000 distinct CDR3 sequences, roughly 64% occurring once. This sample was included in a study of CD8+CD57+ T cells in acquired aplastic anemia. About the study: The average for DNA from sorted CD4+ and CD8+ cells was 3.2 ug. Overall study findings and caveats: Patients and controls shared about 30 CD8+ CDR3 sequences, which appeared highly expressed in patients and within their immunodominant clones. Significant differences in CD8+ Simpson's diversity were not observed between patients and controls.

Sequencing was carried out using sorted CD4+, CD8+, or CD8+CD57+ T cells (not recorded which) from PBMCs. The clonotype comes from a human donor with severe aplastic anemia or a healthy control (not recorded which).

CDR3 in amino acids: CSASPGVSY. The chain combines TRBV20-1 with TRBJ1-2; TRBD1 is the table's D call and was not checked against the DNA. Per the germline V gene, CDR1 is DFQATT and CDR2 is SNEGSKA (reference sequence). The CDR3 spans 9 residues, counting both ends.